These 15 T cell receptor beta chains came from one sample sequenced in a study of shared clonotypes between healthy human individuals. Naive CD8 cells lacked CD45RO and underwent positive selection for CCR7, leaving out terminally differentiated effector memory CD45RA+ cells. Assay used: immunoSEQ multiplex PCR; TCRdb lists only in-frame clones, some missing. The data show about 680,000 clones, around 90% seen once. The sample comprised naive CD8+ T cells sorted from blood. The receptor source for this set is a man under 40 in good health.

The rearrangement joins TRBV6-5 to TRBJ2-7; D is undetermined. The length of the CDR3 is 14 residues. V dropped 1 base and J dropped 0 bases, with 7 bases sitting between them. Germline V gene sequence: CDR1 MNHEY, CDR2 SVGAGI. CDR3 amino acids: CASSYYQSSYEQYF. The DNA of the CDR3 is TGTGCCAGCAGTTACTACCAGAGCTCCTACGAGCAGTACTTC.

J is TRBJ1-4 and V is TRBV6-1, with TRBD1 identical over 7 bases. CDR1 is MNHNS and CDR2 is SASEGT in the germline V gene. V shed 8 bases, J shed 5 bases, and the junction held 5 bases outside the gene matches. This CDR3 is built from 13 residues. The CDR3 sequence: CASHGDRNEKLFF. The CDR3 DNA sequence: TGTGCCAGCCATGGGGACAGAAATGAAAAACTGTTTTTT.

The gene calls are TRBV4-1 and TRBJ2-2, with D maybe TRBD1 (6 bases). Germline V lookup: CDR1 MGHRA, CDR2 YSYEKL. Trimming shortened V by 1 base and J by 5 bases, and 14 bases separated the two germline ends. The CDR3 contains 16 residues. In nucleotides, the CDR3 is TGCGCCAGCAGCCAAGTCAACAGGGTTTTGACCGGGGAGCTGTTTTTT. Amino acids: CASSQVNRVLTGELFF.

With respect to this clone: Other DNA variants within this sample encode the same CDR3. The chain carries TRBV7-9 and TRBJ2-7; the D gene is possibly TRBD1 (5 bases). CDR3 length: 15 amino acids. Between the trimmed V and J ends, which lost 0 bases and 2 bases, there was a span of 11 bases. The V gene's germline CDR1 is SEHNR and CDR2 FQNEAQ (reference sequence). The CDR3 sequence is CASSLAGQGPYEQYF. The CDR3 coding sequence is TGTGCCAGCAGCTTAGCGGGTCAGGGTCCCTACGAGCAGTACTTC.

The chain recombines TRBV5-1 with TRBJ2-1; D possibly corresponds to TRBD1 (8 bases). V shed 4 bases and J shed 6 bases, with 26 bases lying between them. The CDR3 has 18 amino acids. In germline, CDR1 is SGHRS, CDR2 YFSETQ. The CDR3 loop reads CASSIGQGGDFGANEQFF. Here the CDR3 DNA reads TGCGCCAGCAGCATAGGACAGGGAGGGGATTTCGGGGCCAATGAGCAGTTCTTC. The full variable domain, in which reference TRBV5-1 and TRBJ2-1 provide the parts outside the CDR3, is KAGVTQTPRYLIKTRGQQVTLSCSPISGHRSVSWYQQTPGQGLQFLFEYFSETQRNKGNFPGRFSGRQFSNSRSEMNVSTLELGDSALYLCASSIGQGGDFGANEQFFGPGTRLTVL.

With respect to this clone: Other DNA sequences within the sample encode an identical CDR3. The J gene is TRBJ2-7, the V gene TRBV5-1; the match to TRBD1 covers 9 bases. V was clipped by 1 base and J by 4 bases; unmatched bases: 6. Germline CDR1 and CDR2: SGHRS and YFSETQ. The CDR3 consists of 15 residues. The CDR3 DNA reads as TGCGCCAGCAGCTTGTTACAGGGGGCTTCGTACGAGCAGTACTTC. As protein: CASSLLQGASYEQYF.

J is TRBJ2-7 and V is TRBV6-1; D is unresolved. Trimming removed 10 bases from V and 3 bases from J, with 19 bases in between. The CDR3 totals 14 residues. CDR1 and CDR2 (germline): MNHNS, SASEGT. CDR3 nucleotides: TGTGCCACCACCCGTGAGACTTCACTCTACGAGCAGTACTTC. As protein: CATTRETSLYEQYF.

This clone was detected only once. The chain joins TRBV5-6 to TRBJ2-7; maybe TRBD1 (5 bases). Germline-derived CDR1 and CDR2 are SGHDT and YYEEEE. Trimming shortened V by 4 bases and J by 3 bases, and 17 bases separated the two germline ends. CDR3 size: 15 residues. The CDR3 is CASSRTSFEDYEQYF. CDR3 in DNA: TGTGCCAGCAGCCGGACAAGCTTTGAGGACTACGAGCAGTACTTC.

This clone was picked up one time. The chain combines TRBV27 with TRBJ1-4; D is possibly TRBD1 (6 bases). Germline lookup yields CDR1 MNHEY and CDR2 SMNVEV (reference sequence). V shed 6 bases and J shed 1 base, with 18 bases lying between them. The CDR3 covers 17 residues. Here the CDR3 reads CASRKKGGILTNEKLFF. The CDR3 nucleotides read TGTGCCAGCAGAAAAAAGGGGGGGATACTAACTAATGAAAAACTGTTTTTT.

The CDR3 here is CASSSLAGGPSDTQYF. The CDR3 bases are TGTGCCAGCAGCTCCTTAGCGGGAGGGCCGTCAGATACGCAGTATTTT. The gene calls are TRBV5-4 and TRBJ2-3, with TRBD2 matching 11 bases. The CDR3 consists of 16 residues. The germline V gene has CDR1 SGHNT and CDR2 YYREEE (reference sequence). The ends lost 3 bases at V and 4 bases at J; junction bases unmatched: 7.

This clone has just one count. The chain has TRBV29-1 and TRBJ2-2; D is unresolved. CDR3 length equals 16 residues. CDR1 SQVTM and CDR2 ANQGSEA come from the germline V gene. With 2 bases removed from V and 0 bases from J, the gap between germline ends came to 13 bases. Here the CDR3 DNA reads TGCAGCGTTGAATTGGAGATCTTAACGAACACCGGGGAGCTGTTTTTT. Encoded protein: CSVELEILTNTGELFF.

The genes are TRBV28 and TRBJ1-4; TRBD1 might be the D (6 bases). Germline V gene sequence: CDR1 MDHEN, CDR2 SYDVKM. The CDR3 runs 18 residues. V shed 5 bases and J shed 5 bases, with 24 bases lying between them. DNA of the CDR3: TGTGCCAGCAGTCGCCGCAACTACGACAGGAGGATCAATGAAAAACTGTTTTTT. It yields the protein CASSRRNYDRRINEKLFF.

The chain joins TRBV10-1 to TRBJ2-3, with 8 bases fitting TRBD1. The CDR3 has 14 amino acids. Germline V CDR1 and CDR2: WNHNN, SYGVQD (reference sequence). Trimming at V came to 3 bases and at J to 3 bases, leaving 2 bases not matched to a gene. For the CDR3, the DNA is TGCGCCAGCAGTGATAACAGGGGGACAGATACGCAGTATTTT. The encoded protein is CASSDNRGTDTQYF.

The J gene is TRBJ1-1, the V gene TRBV19, with D possibly matching TRBD1 (6 bases). V shed 5 bases and J shed 1 base, with 11 bases lying between them. This CDR3 is 14 amino acids long. In germline, CDR1 is LNHDA, CDR2 SQIVND (reference sequence). CDR3 DNA sequence: TGTGCCAGTAGTCCCTCGACAGGGAACACTGAAGCTTTCTTT. This codes for CASSPSTGNTEAFF.

The V and J genes are TRBV7-9 and TRBJ2-7, with TRBD2 matching over 7 bases. Germline CDR1 and CDR2: SEHNR and FQNEAQ (reference sequence). V lost 5 bases to trimming and J lost 3 bases; unmatched junction nucleotides: 7. There are 14 residues in the CDR3. This CDR3 reads CASSPGGGVYEQYF. CDR3 DNA sequence: TGTGCCAGCAGCCCAGGTGGGGGGGTCTACGAGCAGTACTTC.